This TCR beta chain was profiled in a study of post-analysis software for immune sequencing data. Study-level results: With F measure, samples from one preparation batch clustered together strongly. Patients had higher frequencies than controls of roughly five TRBV segments, including TRBV5-6, TRBV5-1 and TRBV20-1.

The CDR3 sequence is 15 residues long. With 10 bases removed from V and 0 bases from J, the gap between germline ends came to 18 bases. The germline gives CDR1 SNHLY, CDR2 FYNNEI. This clonotype has just a few counts. The antigen is undetermined. TCR beta cDNA libraries had unique molecular identifiers. One entry per CDR3 protein results from TCRdb running MiXCR on the PCR reads. The sample lists about 500,000 distinct CDR3 sequences, roughly 46% seen once, with around an eighth in the top ten. The rearrangement links TRBV2 to TRBJ2-5; no clear D. The clonotype was recovered from a girl aged 5 to 17 with multiple sclerosis. Sequencing input: blood. The CDR3: CATRYGTTYQETQYF. CDR3 nucleotide sequence: TGTGCCACTCGATACGGAACTACGTACCAAGAGACCCAGTACTTC.